A single sample is the source of the 10 T cell receptor beta chains below, sequenced in a study of blood T cell repertoires in COVID-19. Assay: immunoSEQ multiplex PCR; the TCRdb copy retains only in-frame clones and omits some. The sample has approximately 210,000 clones, roughly 94% seen once. Sequencing used peripheral blood. The origin of the receptors is a man under 40 with acute or convalescent COVID-19.

Only a few counts were recorded for this clone. The chain joins TRBV7-2 to TRBJ1-3; no clear D. The germline V gene has CDR1 SGHTA and CDR2 FQGNSA. The germline V and J ends were trimmed by 1 base and 0 bases, with 10 bases remaining between them. CDR3 length: 16 residues. The CDR3 nucleotides are TGTGCCAGCAGCTTAGTGTCCTCCCCCTCTGGAAACACCATATATTTT. It is translated as CASSLVSSPSGNTIYF.

The rearrangement links TRBV5-1 to TRBJ2-1; D is unclear. V was trimmed by 4 bases and J by 1 base, leaving 12 bases between them. Per germline, CDR1 SGHRS and CDR2 YFSETQ. The CDR3 length is 15 residues. The CDR3, as DNA: TGCGCCAGCAGCCAAGGATCAGGATCCTACAATGAGCAGTTCTTC. Translated, it gives CASSQGSGSYNEQFF.

This sequence joins TRBV3-1 (or the pseudogene TRBV3-2) and TRBJ1-5; 7 positions match TRBD1. The germline gives CDR1 LGHDT, CDR2 YNNKEL (reference sequence). With V trimmed by 3 bases and J by 5 bases, 1 base remained unmatched. The CDR3 extends over 13 amino acids. CDR3 in amino acids: CASSHQGDQPQHF. The CDR3 DNA follows: TGTGCCAGCAGCCACCAGGGGGATCAGCCCCAGCATTTT.

The gene calls are TRBV12-3 or TRBV12-4 and TRBJ1-1; 8 bases are shared with TRBD1. Trimming at V came to 5 bases and at J to 3 bases, leaving 2 bases not matched to a gene. This CDR3 comprises 13 residues. Here the CDR3 DNA reads TGTGCCAGCAGTCAGGACAGGGACACTGAAGCTTTCTTT. Protein sequence: CASSQDRDTEAFF.

This clone is a singleton in its sample. This sequence joins TRBV5-4 and TRBJ1-2; D unresolved. This CDR3 is 15 amino acids long. V was clipped by 0 bases and J by 7 bases, with 16 bases between them. Germline V gives CDR1 SGHNT, CDR2 YYREEE (reference sequence). CDR3 nucleotide sequence: TGTGCCAGCAGCTTGGATCGCGTAGGAGGGAGTGGCTACACCTTC. This translates into CASSLDRVGGSGYTF.

The J gene is TRBJ2-2, the V gene TRBV7-9, with D uncertain. Trimming shortened V by 1 base and J by 5 bases, and 2 bases separated the two germline ends. Germline-derived CDR1 and CDR2 are SEHNR and FQNEAQ (reference sequence). The CDR3 contains 12 residues. CDR3 residues: CASSLVTGELFF. The CDR3 DNA sequence: TGTGCCAGCAGCTTAGTAACCGGGGAGCTGTTTTTT.

The rearrangement uses TRBV11-2 and TRBJ2-7, with 7 positions matching TRBD2. Germline CDR1 SGHAT, CDR2 FQNNGV. V lost 5 bases and J lost 0; bases outside the gene matches: 4. There are 14 residues in the CDR3. The CDR3 DNA follows: TGTGCCAGCAGCCCGGGGGGAAGCTCCTACGAGCAGTACTTC. Its translation is CASSPGGSSYEQYF. Filled out from reference TRBV11-2 and TRBJ2-7, the complete variable domain reads EAGVAQSPRYKIIEKRQSVAFWCNPISGHATLYWYQQILGQGPKLLIQFQNNGVVDDSQLPKDRFSAERLKGVDSTLKIQPAKLEDSAVYLCASSPGGSSYEQYFGPGTRLTVT.

The chain combines TRBV6-5 with TRBJ2-2; 8 bases fit TRBD2. The CDR3 has 14 amino acids. In germline, CDR1 is MNHEY, CDR2 SVGAGI. V was pared by 6 bases and J by 7 bases, with 7 bases of the junction left unmatched. CDR3 coding DNA: TGTGCCAGCAGATCGGGAGGGCAAAGCGGGGAGCTGTTTTTT. Its translation: CASRSGGQSGELFF.

The J gene is TRBJ2-1, the V gene TRBV2; D might be TRBD2 (5 bases). The germline CDR1 and CDR2 sequences are SNHLY and FYNNEI. The CDR3 is 12 residues long. The germline V and J ends were trimmed by 6 bases and 7 bases, with 10 bases remaining between them. The CDR3 loop is CASRTTGNEQFF. CDR3 DNA sequence: TGTGCCAGCAGGACTACCGGAAATGAGCAGTTCTTC.

The gene calls are TRBV4-2 and TRBJ2-3; TRBD2 aligns across 13 bases. With 6 bases clipped from V and 5 bases from J, the junction kept 5 bases outside the gene matches. Germline-derived CDR1 and CDR2 are LGHNA and YNFKEQ. CDR3 length: 15 residues. CDR3 bases: TGTGCCAGCAGTCCTAGACTAGCGGGGGGAGATACGCAGTATTTT. This gives the protein CASSPRLAGGDTQYF.